The next 30 T cell receptor beta chains were all read from a single sample in a study of TIL therapy for anti-PD-1-resistant metastatic lung cancer. This was the immunoSEQ v3 assay. Profiling relied on immunoSEQ multiplex PCR, and the TCRdb table lists in-frame clones only, not all of them. The sample lists under 60,000 clones, 86% occurring once. Stated time point: pre-treatment sample, taken before nivolumab and TIL therapy. This sample comprised blood, obtained at baseline. The receptors were sampled from a person between 25 and 79 years old with non-small cell lung cancer.

This clone was seen a few times. The V and J genes are TRBV7-2 and TRBJ1-3; 7 bases map to TRBD1. The germline CDR1 and CDR2 sequences are SGHTA and FQGNSA. The length of the CDR3 is 16 residues. The V segment lost 1 base and the J segment 0 bases; nucleotides outside the gene matches: 3. The CDR3 protein is CASSLVGQASGNTIYF. DNA for the CDR3: TGTGCCAGCAGCTTAGTAGGACAGGCCTCTGGAAACACCATATATTTT.

This clone appeared a single time. The chain couples TRBV24-1 to TRBJ2-2; D gene uncertain. The germline V and J ends were trimmed by 2 bases and 3 bases, with 12 bases remaining between them. CDR1 and CDR2 from the germline V gene are KGHDR and SFDVKD. This CDR3 comprises 16 residues. This chain's CDR3 is CATSDWPLVDTGELFF. The CDR3 DNA reads as TGTGCCACCAGTGATTGGCCCTTGGTGGACACCGGGGAGCTGTTTTTT.

The rearrangement uses TRBV6-5 and TRBJ2-7, with TRBD2 matching over 9 bases. The germline gives CDR1 MNHEY, CDR2 SVGAGI. The CDR3 has 12 amino acids. J lost 7 bases, V lost 7 bases, and 5 bases had no gene match. The CDR3 DNA is TGTGCCAGCACCACGCTAGCGGGAGAGCAGTACTTC. This gives the protein CASTTLAGEQYF.

This clone came up a few times. The chain has TRBV11-2 and TRBJ2-7, with TRBD1 matching over 7 bases. Germline assignment: CDR1 SGHAT and CDR2 FQNNGV. The CDR3 extends over 13 amino acids. The V segment lost 5 bases and the J segment 5 bases; nucleotides outside the gene matches: 6. For the CDR3, the DNA is TGTGCCAGCAGCGGACCGACAGGGAACGAGCAGTACTTC. This codes for CASSGPTGNEQYF.

This chain links TRBV7-9 with TRBJ1-1, with D possibly matching TRBD1 (5 bases). The V gene's germline CDR1 is SEHNR and CDR2 FQNEAQ (reference sequence). V was trimmed by 2 bases and J by 4 bases, leaving 11 bases between them. CDR3 size: 14 residues. CDR3 DNA: TGTGCCAGCAGCTTAACGGGGGGTGGCACTGAAGCTTTCTTT. Translating it yields CASSLTGGGTEAFF.

This chain links TRBV7-9 with TRBJ2-3; 9 bases align to TRBD1. The germline V gene encodes CDR1 SEHNR and CDR2 FQNEAQ (reference sequence). After removal of 5 bases from V and 4 bases from J, the junction contained 7 bases not matched to a gene. This CDR3 contains 15 residues. CDR3 bases: TGTGCCAGCAGCCTCCGGGACAGGGAGGCAGATACGCAGTATTTT. As protein: CASSLRDREADTQYF.

The J gene is TRBJ2-5, the V gene TRBV7-6; 9 bases are a match to TRBD1. Trimming removed 2 bases from V and 5 bases from J; junction bases left unmatched: 6. Germline V gene lookup returns CDR1 SGHVS and CDR2 FNYEAQ. This CDR3 comprises 15 residues. CDR3 DNA: TGTGCCAGCAGCTTAAGGACAGGGGTAGAGGAGACCCAGTACTTC. The encoded protein is CASSLRTGVEETQYF.

This chain links TRBV29-1 with TRBJ2-3, with 11 bases aligning to TRBD2. Trimming removed 5 bases from V and 2 bases from J; junction bases left unmatched: 9. There are 16 residues in the CDR3. The germline CDR1 and CDR2 sequences are SQVTM and ANQGSEA. CDR3 DNA sequence: TGCAGCGTTCTAACACTAGCGGGGGCCCTCACAGATACGCAGTATTTT. Protein product: CSVLTLAGALTDTQYF.

J is TRBJ2-5 and V is TRBV11-2; D is possibly TRBD2 (6 bases). V was pared by 1 base and J by 5 bases, with 8 bases between. The CDR3 has 13 residues. Germline V gives CDR1 SGHAT, CDR2 FQNNGV. The CDR3: CASSLGAGETQYF. CDR3 nucleotide sequence: TGTGCCAGCAGCTTAGGGGCGGGGGAGACCCAGTACTTC.

The V call is TRBV27, the J call TRBJ1-2; D unresolved. The CDR3 length is 14 residues. V dropped 1 base and J dropped 0 bases, with 6 bases sitting between them. Germline V CDR1 and CDR2: MNHEY, SMNVEV (reference sequence). CDR3 coding DNA: TGTGCCAGCAGTTTATATCCAGCTAACTATGGCTACACCTTC. Translation: CASSLYPANYGYTF.

This chain joins TRBV11-3 and TRBJ2-3; weak D call: TRBD1 (5 bases). The CDR3 totals 14 residues. Per germline, CDR1 SGHNT and CDR2 YENEEA. The V gene lost 5 bases and the J gene lost 1 base, with 10 bases spanning the gap. CDR3 sequence: CASSPGYRTDTQYF. CDR3 DNA sequence: TGTGCCAGCAGCCCAGGGTACCGCACAGATACGCAGTATTTT.

This chain joins TRBV19 and TRBJ2-7, with 7 bases fitting TRBD1. The CDR3 is 16 amino acids. V lost 4 bases to trimming and J lost 2 bases; unmatched junction nucleotides: 11. The germline gives CDR1 LNHDA, CDR2 SQIVND (reference sequence). The CDR3: CASSKYSIQGAYEQYF. CDR3 nucleotides: TGTGCCAGTAGTAAATATTCGATTCAGGGGGCCTACGAGCAGTACTTC.

The chain links TRBV19 to TRBJ2-7, with 14 bases lining up with TRBD2. The ends lost 5 bases at V and 2 bases at J; junction bases unmatched: 2. The germline V gene encodes CDR1 LNHDA and CDR2 SQIVND (reference sequence). The CDR3 length is 15 residues. Written as DNA, the CDR3 is TGTGCCAGTAGTCCGGGACTAGCGGGAGCCTACGAGCAGTACTTC. It translates to CASSPGLAGAYEQYF.

The chain combines TRBV9 with TRBJ2-1; D gene unclear. The CDR3 contains 15 residues. The V end was cut by 0 bases, the J end by 4 bases, with 11 bases between. Germline assignment: CDR1 SGDLS and CDR2 YYNGEE. CDR3 in amino acids: CASSVATWDYNEQFF. CDR3 DNA: TGTGCCAGCAGCGTAGCTACGTGGGATTACAATGAGCAGTTCTTC.

The rearrangement uses TRBV6-6 and TRBJ1-2; the D gene is possibly TRBD1 (5 bases). The V and J ends lost 5 bases and 2 bases respectively, with 6 bases between them. The CDR3 has 12 amino acids. The V gene's germline CDR1 is MNHNY and CDR2 SVGAGI (reference sequence). The CDR3 is CASSRQNYGYTF. For the CDR3, the DNA is TGTGCCAGCAGTAGACAGAACTATGGCTACACCTTC.

The chain combines TRBV27 with TRBJ1-6, with D unresolved. V lost 6 bases and J lost 0, with 12 bases in between. The germline V gene has CDR1 MNHEY and CDR2 SMNVEV (reference sequence). The CDR3 sequence is 16 residues long. The CDR3 sequence: CASSIRISSYNSPLHF. DNA for the CDR3: TGTGCCAGCAGCATCAGGATTAGCTCCTATAATTCACCCCTCCACTTT.

The chain recombines TRBV30 with TRBJ2-1; 8 nucleotides match TRBD1. Trimming at V came to 0 bases and at J to 6 bases, leaving 16 bases not matched to a gene. From germline, CDR1 is GTSNPN and CDR2 SVGIG (reference sequence). CDR3 size: 18 residues. The CDR3 protein is CAWSVNLIGRTGPNEQFF. The CDR3 DNA sequence: TGTGCCTGGAGTGTCAATCTTATTGGGAGGACAGGGCCCAATGAGCAGTTCTTC.

This clone appeared a single time. The V gene is TRBV3-1 (or the pseudogene TRBV3-2), the J gene TRBJ1-1; weak D call: TRBD1 (6 bases). The CDR3 has 15 amino acids. Trimming removed 1 base from V and 6 bases from J, with 15 bases in between. The V gene's germline CDR1 is LGHDT and CDR2 YNNKEL (reference sequence). This CDR3 reads CASSQVRSGAAEAFF. CDR3 in DNA: TGTGCCAGCAGCCAAGTGCGGTCGGGGGCAGCTGAAGCTTTCTTT.

The rearrangement uses TRBV24-1 and TRBJ1-1; D perhaps matches TRBD1 (5 bases). This CDR3 contains 14 residues. Between the trimmed V and J ends, which lost 5 bases and 0 bases, there was a span of 9 bases. Germline-derived CDR1 and CDR2 are KGHDR and SFDVKD. CDR3: CATSGGRMNTEAFF. CDR3 nucleotide sequence: TGTGCCACCAGTGGGGGACGTATGAACACTGAAGCTTTCTTT.

This rearrangement joins TRBV28 to TRBJ2-3, with 9 bases matching TRBD2. The junction had 10 bases not matched to a gene; V was cut back by 3 bases and J by 6 bases. Germline assignment: CDR1 MDHEN and CDR2 SYDVKM. This CDR3 spans 16 amino acids. The CDR3 spells CASSFRQLAGRDTQYF. For the CDR3, the DNA is TGTGCCAGCAGTTTTAGGCAGCTAGCGGGACGGGATACGCAGTATTTT.

This chain joins TRBV5-4 and TRBJ2-1; possible D gene TRBD2, 5 bases. CDR3 size: 15 residues. Deletions cut 0 bases from V and 7 bases from J, with 14 bases between. CDR1 and CDR2 from the germline V gene are SGHNT and YYREEE (reference sequence). Written as DNA, the CDR3 is TGTGCCAGCAGCTTGGCTCCTAGGAGGTCTAATGAGCAGTTCTTC. As protein: CASSLAPRRSNEQFF. The variable domain in full, with the rest retrieved from reference TRBV5-4 and TRBJ2-1, is ETGVTQSPTHLIKTRGQQVTLRCSSQSGHNTVSWYQQALGQGPQFIFQYYREEENGRGNFPPRFSGLQFPNYSSELNVNALELDDSALYLCASSLAPRRSNEQFFGPGTRLTVL.

In nucleotides, the CDR3 is TGTGCCAGCAAGGACAGGGGAACAGATACGCAGTATTTT. Residues: CASKDRGTDTQYF. The V gene is TRBV19, the J gene TRBJ2-3; 9 bases are a match to TRBD1. With V trimmed by 9 bases and J by 3 bases, 4 bases remained unmatched. This CDR3 region has 13 residues. Germline CDR1 and CDR2: LNHDA and SQIVND (reference sequence).

The CDR3 here is CASSLKGTGVPLRQETQYF. CDR3 in DNA: TGTGCCAGCAGCTTGAAGGGGACAGGGGTCCCCCTCCGGCAAGAGACCCAGTACTTC. This sequence joins TRBV5-6 and TRBJ2-5; 10 nucleotides line up with TRBD1. CDR3 length: 19 amino acids. V lost 1 base to trimming and J lost 2 bases; unmatched junction nucleotides: 14. The V gene's germline CDR1 is SGHDT and CDR2 YYEEEE. Filled out from reference TRBV5-6 and TRBJ2-5, the complete variable domain reads DAGVTQSPTHLIKTRGQQVTLRCSPKSGHDTVSWYQQALGQGPQFIFQYYEEEERQRGNFPDRFSGHQFPNYSSELNVNALLLGDSALYLCASSLKGTGVPLRQETQYFGPGTRLLVL.

This chain joins TRBV6-4 and TRBJ2-1; 7 bases align to TRBD1. The CDR3 totals 16 residues. The germline CDR1 and CDR2 sequences are MRHNA and SNTAGT. J was trimmed by 7 bases and V by 2 bases; bases with no gene match: 11. Here the CDR3 DNA reads TGTGCCAGCAGTGACGGGCCCGGGACAGAGGCGAATGAGCAGTTCTTC. Translated, it gives CASSDGPGTEANEQFF.

V usage is TRBV24-1 and J usage is TRBJ1-5, with 7 nucleotides matching TRBD1. After removal of 6 bases from V and 4 bases from J, the junction contained 2 bases not matched to a gene. The CDR3 is 13 residues long. From germline, CDR1 is KGHDR and CDR2 SFDVKD. The CDR3 protein is CATSQGGNQPQHF. The CDR3 nucleotides read TGTGCCACCAGTCAGGGGGGGAATCAGCCCCAGCATTTT.

This chain connects TRBV6-5 to TRBJ2-2; the match to TRBD2 covers 11 bases. CDR1 is MNHEY, CDR2 SVGAGI, per germline. There are 16 residues in the CDR3. V dropped 3 bases and J dropped 5; count of bases not matched to a gene: 5. CDR3 DNA sequence: TGTGCCAGCAGTTATGGGCTAGCGGGGGGTACCGGGGAGCTGTTTTTT. It translates to CASSYGLAGGTGELFF.

This chain links TRBV23-1 with TRBJ2-1; D possibly uses TRBD1 or TRBD2 (5 bases each). TRBV23-1 is classed as an ORF, of uncertain function. Trimming stripped 0 bases from V and 0 bases from J, with 12 bases between. The CDR3 is 17 amino acids. The CDR3 DNA reads as TGCGCCAGCAGTCAATCTGGGGCAGACTACTCCTACAATGAGCAGTTCTTC. Residues: CASSQSGADYSYNEQFF.

This clone was counted a single time. The chain links TRBV18 to TRBJ2-1; D is undetermined. This CDR3 spans 11 amino acids. V was trimmed by 5 bases and J by 6 bases, leaving 5 bases between them. CDR1 KGHSH and CDR2 LQKENI come from the germline V gene. CDR3 sequence (DNA): TGTGCCAGCTCATTAAGCAATGAGCAGTTCTTC. Protein product: CASSLSNEQFF.

This chain links TRBV3-1 (or the pseudogene TRBV3-2) with TRBJ2-5; D possibly corresponds to TRBD1 (6 bases). The length of the CDR3 is 17 residues. The germline CDR1 and CDR2 sequences are LGHDT and YNNKEL (reference sequence). V was clipped by 0 bases and J by 3 bases, with 17 bases between them. As DNA, the CDR3 is TGTGCCAGCAGCCAAGATCGTGTGGGGAACAGGGAAGAGACCCAGTACTTC. It encodes CASSQDRVGNREETQYF.

The V call is TRBV15, the J call TRBJ2-7, with 9 bases identical to TRBD2. With V trimmed by 6 bases and J by 2 bases, 5 bases remained unmatched. Germline CDR1 is LNHNV and CDR2 is YYDKDF (reference sequence). This CDR3 region has 14 residues. CDR3 nucleotide sequence: TGTGCCACCAGTCTTAGCGGGAGTCCCTACGAGCAGTACTTC. Amino acid sequence: CATSLSGSPYEQYF.